The rows below give T cell receptor beta chains drawn from one sample of a study of T cell clonotyping in hematopoietic cell transplantation. Assay: immunoSEQ multiplex PCR; the TCRdb copy retains only in-frame clones and omits some. The profile covers about 12,000 clones, with approximately 80% appearing a single time and 5.5% to 7.5% taken by the ten largest. This sample comprised PBMCs, obtained 100 days after allogeneic stem cell transplant. The receptors come from a female patient in her thirties or forties who had an allogeneic stem cell transplant from a related donor, so T cells may come from the graft donor. Some clones in this sample may be carry-over from other donors' samples. The CDR3 runs from the conserved cysteine through the conserved F or W. The D gene is left open where the match is weak. Expanded clones get a size class; other rows say once, few or many, or leave the size out.

- TRBJ2-7 - TRBV7-8 TGTGCCAGCAGCTTATTAGGCCGAACCTACGAGCAGTACTTC CASSLLGRTYEQYF
few TRBJ1-5 TRBD1 TRBV6-5 TGTGCCAGCAGCGCGGACAGGAGTAATCAGCCCCAGCATTTT CASSADRSNQPQHF
- TRBJ1-1 - TRBV19 TGTGCCAGTAGTATTGATGGGCCTAACACTGAAGCTTTCTTT CASSIDGPNTEAFF
- TRBJ2-7 - TRBV7-2 TGTGCCAGCAGCTTAGGGGCGCTAATACCGATTTACGAGCAGTACTTC CASSLGALIPIYEQYF
- TRBJ2-1 TRBD2 TRBV19 TGTGCCAGTAGTATGACTAGCGGGGGATACAATGAGCAGTTCTTC CASSMTSGGYNEQFF
- TRBJ1-1 - TRBV6-5 TGTGCCAGCAGTTACTCCGGGGCTATGAGGGGAACTGAAGCTTTCTTT CASSYSGAMRGTEAFF
few TRBJ1-5 - TRBV30 TGTGCCTGGAGTACATTACAGGGAATAAGTCAGCCCCAGCATTTT CAWSTLQGISQPQHF
- TRBJ2-3 TRBD2 TRBV12-5 TGTGCTAGTGGTTTGGTAAGGCGGGAGGGTTACACAGATACGCAGTATTTT CASGLVRREGYTDTQYF
- TRBJ1-2 - TRBV2 TGTGCCAGCAGCCACAACCTGGACAGCTCCTATGGCTACACCTTC CASSHNLDSSYGYTF
- TRBJ2-2 - TRBV6-5 TGTGCCAGCATGGGCCGAAACACCGGGGAGCTGTTTTTT CASMGRNTGELFF
few TRBJ1-1 - TRBV10-1 TGCGCCAGCAGGCGGGGCACTGAAGCTTTCTTT CASRRGTEAFF
- TRBJ1-5 - TRBV4-2 TGTGCCAGCAGCCAAGAATTTAGGGGAAATCAGCCCCAGCATTTT CASSQEFRGNQPQHF
- TRBJ1-1 - TRBV6-1 TGTGCCAGCGTACCCGCGAAATCAGGGAACACTGAAGCTTTCTTT CASVPAKSGNTEAFF
- TRBJ2-2 TRBD1 TRBV10-1 TGCGCCAGCAGTTCGGGACAGGGGGGATCCGGGGAGCTGTTTTTT CASSSGQGGSGELFF
- TRBJ2-7 - TRBV5-1 TGCGCCAGCAGCCCCCGGGACACAGGCTACGAGCAGTACTTC CASSPRDTGYEQYF
- TRBJ1-3 - TRBV30 TGTGCCTGGAGTTTGACAGGTGGAAACACCATATATTTT CAWSLTGGNTIYF